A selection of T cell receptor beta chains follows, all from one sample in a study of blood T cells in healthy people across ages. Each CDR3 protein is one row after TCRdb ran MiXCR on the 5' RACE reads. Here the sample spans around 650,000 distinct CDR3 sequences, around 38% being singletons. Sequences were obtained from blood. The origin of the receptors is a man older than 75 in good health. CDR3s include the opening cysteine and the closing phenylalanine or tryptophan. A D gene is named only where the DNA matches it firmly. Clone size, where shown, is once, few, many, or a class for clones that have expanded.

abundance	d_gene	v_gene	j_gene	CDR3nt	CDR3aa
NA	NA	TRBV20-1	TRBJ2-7	TGCAGTGCTAGAGACCTAATCCCCGGGGGGCATGTCTCCTACGAGCAGTACTTC	CSARDLIPGGHVSYEQYF
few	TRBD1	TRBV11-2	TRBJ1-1	TGTGCCAGCAGTTCCCAGGGGGATACTGAAGCTTTCTTT	CASSSQGDTEAFF
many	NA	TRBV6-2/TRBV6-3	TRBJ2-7	TGTGCCAGCACCCGGTCTTGGGGCATGGTCTACGAGCAGTACTTC	CASTRSWGMVYEQYF
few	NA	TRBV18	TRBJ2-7	TGTGCCAGCTCACCGACCTCGACGGGGCAGCAGTACTTC	CASSPTSTGQQYF
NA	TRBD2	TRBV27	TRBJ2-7	TGTGCCAGCGTCGCGGTGGGGGGGAACTCCTACGAGCAGTACTTC	CASVAVGGNSYEQYF
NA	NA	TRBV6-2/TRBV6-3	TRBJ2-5	TGTGCCAGCACTCCTGTGACACCCCAAGAGACCCAGTACTTC	CASTPVTPQETQYF
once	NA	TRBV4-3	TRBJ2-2	TGCGCCGGCAGCCAAGATCAGAACACCGGGGAGCTGTTTTTT	CAGSQDQNTGELFF
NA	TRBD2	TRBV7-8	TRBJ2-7	TGTGCCAGCAGCCCGCCGTCCCGGGGACTAGCGGGCGACGAGCAGTACTTC	CASSPPSRGLAGDEQYF
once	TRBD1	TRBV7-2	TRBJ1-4	TGTGCCAGCAGCACCGAACAGGGGCTTAATGAAAAACTGTTTTTT	CASSTEQGLNEKLFF
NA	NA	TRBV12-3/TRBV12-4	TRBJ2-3	TGTGCCAGCAGCGGGACTACAGATACGCAGTATTTT	CASSGTTDTQYF
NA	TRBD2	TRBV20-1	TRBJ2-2	TGCAGTGCTACGAAAGCGGGCGGGAGGGACACCGGGGAGCTGTTTTTT	CSATKAGGRDTGELFF
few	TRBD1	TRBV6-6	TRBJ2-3	TGTGCCAGCAGAGCCGGGACAGGGGGAATCACAGATACGCAGTATTTT	CASRAGTGGITDTQYF
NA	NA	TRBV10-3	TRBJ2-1	TGTGCCATCAGTGGGTCGACATCAGGGACAAAAGTCAATGAGCAGTTCTTC	CAISGSTSGTKVNEQFF
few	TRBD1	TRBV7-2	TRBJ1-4	TGTGCCAGCAGCTTGGTAGTAGGGACAGGGGACCTTAATGAAAAACTGTTTTTT	CASSLVVGTGDLNEKLFF
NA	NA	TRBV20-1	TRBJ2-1	TGCAGTGCGACCAAACGGGCCGGCTACAATGAGCAGTTCTTC	CSATKRAGYNEQFF
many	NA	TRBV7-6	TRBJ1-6	TGTGCCAGCAGCTTAGGGGGGGGCGAAGGATCACCCCTCCACTTT	CASSLGGGEGSPLHF
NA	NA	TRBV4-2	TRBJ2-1	TGTGCCAGCAGCCAAGATCTTGACGCCTCCTACAATGAGCAGTTCTTC	CASSQDLDASYNEQFF
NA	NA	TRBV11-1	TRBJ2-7	TGTGCCAGCAGATCCGCCGGGAGCTCCTACAATGAGCAGTACTTC	CASRSAGSSYNEQYF
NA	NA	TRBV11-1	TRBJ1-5	TGTGCCAGCAGCTTATCTTCCGTTCAGCCCCAGCATTTT	CASSLSSVQPQHF
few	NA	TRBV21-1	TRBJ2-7	TGTGCCAGCAGCTCCGGGGACGGTGGACGGGAGCAGTACTTC	CASSSGDGGREQYF
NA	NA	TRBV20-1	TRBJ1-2	TGTAGTGGCTCGACAGGAATGAGCTATGGCTACACCTTC	CSGSTGMSYGYTF
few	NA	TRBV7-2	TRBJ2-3	TGTGCCAGCAGCTTAGATGCAGGGACAGATACGCAGTATTTT	CASSLDAGTDTQYF
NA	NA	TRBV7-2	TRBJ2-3	TGTGCCAGCAGCTACGAGGTGGCAGATACGCAGTATTTT	CASSYEVADTQYF
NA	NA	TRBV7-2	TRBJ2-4	TGTGCCAGCAGCTTAGACCGGGACACCAAAAACATTCAGTACTTC	CASSLDRDTKNIQYF
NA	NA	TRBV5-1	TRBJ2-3	TGCGCCAGCAGCGGGGGGACTCCAACCTTCACAGATACGCAGTATTTT	CASSGGTPTFTDTQYF
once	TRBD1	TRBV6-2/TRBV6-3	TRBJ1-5	TGTGCCAGCAGACACCCAAGAGACAGGGGAAGCAATCAGCCCCAGCATTTT	CASRHPRDRGSNQPQHF
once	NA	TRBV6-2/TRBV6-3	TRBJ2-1	TGTGCCAGCAGTTGGGGCGGGCCATTCGGTGAGCAGTTCTTC	CASSWGGPFGEQFF
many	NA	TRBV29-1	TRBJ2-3	TGCAGCGTTGAATTTTGGGCCCTGGCAGATACGCAGTATTTT	CSVEFWALADTQYF
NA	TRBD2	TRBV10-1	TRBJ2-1	TGCGCCAGCAGTGAAGGGGCTAGCGGGCCATACAATGAGCAGTTCTTC	CASSEGASGPYNEQFF
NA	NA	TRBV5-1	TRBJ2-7	TGCGCCAGCAGCTTTAACCTCGCGAAATACGAGCAGTACTTC	CASSFNLAKYEQYF
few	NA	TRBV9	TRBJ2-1	TGTGCCAGCAGCGTAGTGGCTCACGGGAGCGCGGGTGAGCAGTTCTTC	CASSVVAHGSAGEQFF
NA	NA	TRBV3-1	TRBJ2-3	TGTGCCAGCAGCCAAGTAGGGGCCCACGGAGATACGCAGTATTTT	CASSQVGAHGDTQYF
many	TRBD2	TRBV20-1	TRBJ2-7	TGCAGTGCCTTAGAGCGGGGGACCCCCTTGTACGAGCAGTACTTC	CSALERGTPLYEQYF
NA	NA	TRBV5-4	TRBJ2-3	TGTGCCAGCAGCTTCCGGGACGGACTAGATACGCAGTATTTT	CASSFRDGLDTQYF
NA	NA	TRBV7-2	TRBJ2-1	TGTGCCGGCAGCTTAGTCCCTCTTAGCACCTACAATGAGCAGTTCTTC	CAGSLVPLSTYNEQFF
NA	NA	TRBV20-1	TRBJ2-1	TGCAGTGCTCCAACTACCCCCACCAGTGAGCAGTTCTTC	CSAPTTPTSEQFF
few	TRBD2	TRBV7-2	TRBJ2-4	TGTGCCAGCAGCTCACAGACTAGCGGCAAAAACATTCAGTACTTC	CASSSQTSGKNIQYF
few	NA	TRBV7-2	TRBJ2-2	TGTGCCAGCAGCAAAGGGACTTCCAACACCGGGGAGCTGTTTTTT	CASSKGTSNTGELFF
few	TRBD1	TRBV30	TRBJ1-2	TGTGCCTGGAGCAAGGGGGCTGTTAACTATGGCTACACCTTC	CAWSKGAVNYGYTF
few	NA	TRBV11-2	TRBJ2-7	TGTGCCAGCAGCCCCCAGGGGGGGACTGGGGTCGAGCAGTACTTC	CASSPQGGTGVEQYF